This record covers a single T cell receptor (beta chain). Its antigen remains unidentified. The sample belongs to a study of CD8 T cells in ankylosing spondylitis. By quantitative 5'-RACE with molecular barcodes, the TCR beta libraries were made. From the 5' RACE reads, TCRdb called clonotypes with MiXCR, one entry per CDR3 protein. Counted here are 150,000 to 200,000 distinct CDR3 sequences, around a third occurring once; the ten biggest clones make up 4.5% to 6%. Overall study results and limits: Disease-linked clones bore a CD8+ phenotype and were relatively rare in peripheral blood. Prior literature has documented some motif variants in synovial fluid and blood from reactive arthritis. Reports say disease-linked clones showed up significantly more in matched ankylosing spondylitis synovial fluid.

Germline CDR1 and CDR2: MRHNA and SNTAGT. The CDR3 consists of 13 residues. With 10 bases removed from V and 0 bases from J, the gap between germline ends came to 12 bases. The J gene is TRBJ1-1, the V gene TRBV6-4; D gene unclear. This TCR was recovered from a male donor with ankylosing spondylitis. Input material: synovial fluid, either unsorted or a sorted T cell fraction (not recorded which). The CDR3 DNA reads as TGTGCCACCCGAACGGAAATGAACACTGAAGCTTTCTTT. This translates into CATRTEMNTEAFF.